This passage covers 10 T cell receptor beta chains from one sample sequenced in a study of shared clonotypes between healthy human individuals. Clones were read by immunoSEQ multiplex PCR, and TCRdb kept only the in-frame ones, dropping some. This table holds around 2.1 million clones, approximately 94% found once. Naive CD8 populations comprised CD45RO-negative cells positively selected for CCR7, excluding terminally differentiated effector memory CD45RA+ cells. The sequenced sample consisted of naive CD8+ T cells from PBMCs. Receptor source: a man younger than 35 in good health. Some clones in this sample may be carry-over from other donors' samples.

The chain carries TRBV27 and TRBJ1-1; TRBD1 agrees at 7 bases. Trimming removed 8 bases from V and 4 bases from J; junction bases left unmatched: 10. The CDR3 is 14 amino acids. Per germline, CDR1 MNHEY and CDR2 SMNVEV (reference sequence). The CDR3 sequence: CASALTGVGTEAFF. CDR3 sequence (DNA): TGTGCCAGCGCACTCACAGGGGTTGGCACTGAAGCTTTCTTT.

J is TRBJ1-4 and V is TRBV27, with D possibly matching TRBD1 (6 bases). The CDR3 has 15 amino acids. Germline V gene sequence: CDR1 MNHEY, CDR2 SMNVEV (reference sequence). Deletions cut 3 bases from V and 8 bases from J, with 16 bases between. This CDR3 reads CASSFRAGVIEKLFF. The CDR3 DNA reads TGTGCCAGCAGTTTTCGGGCAGGGGTGATAGAAAAACTGTTTTTT.

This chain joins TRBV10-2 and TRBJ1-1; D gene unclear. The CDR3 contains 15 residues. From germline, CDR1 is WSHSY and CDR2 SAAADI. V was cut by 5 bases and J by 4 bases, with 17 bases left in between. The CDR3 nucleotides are TGCGCCAGCAGTACCTCGCGGGTACCCAGCACTGAAGCTTTCTTT. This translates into CASSTSRVPSTEAFF.

This chain's CDR3 is CASSPWTSPNEQFF. The CDR3 nucleotides are TGTGCCAGCAGCCCTTGGACTAGCCCGAATGAGCAGTTCTTC. The chain links TRBV9 to TRBJ2-1; 8 positions match TRBD2. Germline values: CDR1 SGDLS, CDR2 YYNGEE. This CDR3 is built from 14 residues. J gave up 7 bases and V 4 bases, and 7 bases lay outside the gene matches.

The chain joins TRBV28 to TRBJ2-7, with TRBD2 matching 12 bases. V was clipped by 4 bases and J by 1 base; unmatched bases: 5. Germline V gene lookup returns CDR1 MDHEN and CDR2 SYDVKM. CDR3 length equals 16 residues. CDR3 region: CASSSRTSGMSYEQYF. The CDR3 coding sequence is TGTGCCAGCAGTTCCCGGACTAGCGGGATGTCCTACGAGCAGTACTTC.

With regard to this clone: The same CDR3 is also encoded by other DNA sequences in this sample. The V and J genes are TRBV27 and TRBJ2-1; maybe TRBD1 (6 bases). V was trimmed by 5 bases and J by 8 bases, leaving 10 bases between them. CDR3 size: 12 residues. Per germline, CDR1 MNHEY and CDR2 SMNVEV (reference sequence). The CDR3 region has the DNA TGTGCCAGCAGTCTAGGGGGTGATGAGCAGTTCTTC. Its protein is CASSLGGDEQFF.

This chain's CDR3 is CASSPRTGGSTDTQYF. CDR3 DNA sequence: TGTGCCAGCAGCCCCCGGACAGGGGGAAGCACAGATACGCAGTATTTT. This chain uses TRBV7-9 with TRBJ2-3; 10 bases are a match to TRBD1. Germline CDR1 and CDR2: SEHNR and FQNEAQ (reference sequence). V gave up 5 bases and J gave up 0 bases; unmatched junction bases: 5. The CDR3 has 16 amino acids.

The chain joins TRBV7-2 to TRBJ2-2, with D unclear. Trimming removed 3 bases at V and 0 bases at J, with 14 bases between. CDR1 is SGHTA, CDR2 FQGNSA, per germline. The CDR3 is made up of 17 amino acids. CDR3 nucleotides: TGTGCCAGCAGCTTCCACTCAATAGCCGCGAACACCGGGGAGCTGTTTTTT. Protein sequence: CASSFHSIAANTGELFF.

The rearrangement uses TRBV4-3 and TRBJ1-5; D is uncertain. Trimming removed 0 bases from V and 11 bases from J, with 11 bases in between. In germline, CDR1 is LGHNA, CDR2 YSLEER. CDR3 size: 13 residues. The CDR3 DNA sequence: TGCGCCAGCAGCCAAGATGAGGGTAAGGCCCAGCATTTT. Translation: CASSQDEGKAQHF.

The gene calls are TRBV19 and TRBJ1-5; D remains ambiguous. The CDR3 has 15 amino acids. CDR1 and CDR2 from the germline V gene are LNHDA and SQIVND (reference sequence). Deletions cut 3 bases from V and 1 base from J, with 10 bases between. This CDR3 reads CASSILVESNQPQHF. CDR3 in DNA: TGTGCCAGTAGTATTCTCGTGGAAAGCAATCAGCCCCAGCATTTT.